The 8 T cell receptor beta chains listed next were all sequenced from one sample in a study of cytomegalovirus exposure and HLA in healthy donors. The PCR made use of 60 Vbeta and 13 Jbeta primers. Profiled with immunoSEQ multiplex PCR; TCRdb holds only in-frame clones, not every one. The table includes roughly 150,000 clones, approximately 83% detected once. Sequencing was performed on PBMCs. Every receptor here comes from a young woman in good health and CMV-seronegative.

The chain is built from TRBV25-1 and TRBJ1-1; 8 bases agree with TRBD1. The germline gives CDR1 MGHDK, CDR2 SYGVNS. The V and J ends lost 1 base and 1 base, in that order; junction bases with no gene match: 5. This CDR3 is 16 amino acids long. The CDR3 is CASSEFAGGSNTEAFF. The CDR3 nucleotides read TGTGCCAGCAGTGAATTCGCAGGGGGCTCGAACACTGAAGCTTTCTTT.

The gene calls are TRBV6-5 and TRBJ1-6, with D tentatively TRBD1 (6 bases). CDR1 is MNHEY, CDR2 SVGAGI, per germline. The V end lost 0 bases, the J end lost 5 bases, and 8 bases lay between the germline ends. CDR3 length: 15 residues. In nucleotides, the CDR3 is TGTGCCAGCAGTTACTCGGCAGGGGATAATTCACCCCTCCACTTT. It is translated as CASSYSAGDNSPLHF.

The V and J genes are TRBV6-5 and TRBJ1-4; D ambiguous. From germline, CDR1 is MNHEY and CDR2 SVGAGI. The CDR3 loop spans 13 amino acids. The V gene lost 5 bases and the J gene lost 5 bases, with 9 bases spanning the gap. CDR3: CASSRVRNEKLFF. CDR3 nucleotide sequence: TGTGCCAGCAGTCGGGTCCGCAATGAAAAACTGTTTTTT.

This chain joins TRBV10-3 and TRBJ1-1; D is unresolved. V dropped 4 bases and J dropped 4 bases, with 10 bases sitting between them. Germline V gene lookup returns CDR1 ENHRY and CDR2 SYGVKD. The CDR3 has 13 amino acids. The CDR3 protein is CAISGAIGTEAFF. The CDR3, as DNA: TGTGCCATCAGTGGGGCTATTGGCACTGAAGCTTTCTTT.

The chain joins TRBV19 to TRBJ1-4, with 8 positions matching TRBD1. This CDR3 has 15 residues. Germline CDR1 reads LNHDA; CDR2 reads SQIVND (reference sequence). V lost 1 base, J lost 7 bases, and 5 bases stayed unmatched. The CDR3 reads CASSIGRQGSEKLFF. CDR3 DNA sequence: TGTGCCAGTAGTATAGGTCGACAGGGGAGTGAAAAACTGTTTTTT.

This CDR3 reads CASSFGTDHQPQHF. DNA of the CDR3: TGTGCCAGCAGTTTCGGGACAGACCATCAGCCCCAGCATTTT. The rearrangement links TRBV7-9 to TRBJ1-5; 7 nucleotides match TRBD1. The CDR3 covers 14 residues. The ends lost 6 bases at V and 5 bases at J; junction bases unmatched: 7. From germline, CDR1 is SEHNR and CDR2 FQNEAQ (reference sequence).

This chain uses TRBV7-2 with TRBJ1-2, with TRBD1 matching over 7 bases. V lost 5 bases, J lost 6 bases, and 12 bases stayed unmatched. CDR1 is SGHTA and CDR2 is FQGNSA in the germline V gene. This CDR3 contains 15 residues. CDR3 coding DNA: TGTGCCAGCAGCCCGCACCGACAGGGTCCCAATGGCTACACCTTC. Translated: CASSPHRQGPNGYTF.

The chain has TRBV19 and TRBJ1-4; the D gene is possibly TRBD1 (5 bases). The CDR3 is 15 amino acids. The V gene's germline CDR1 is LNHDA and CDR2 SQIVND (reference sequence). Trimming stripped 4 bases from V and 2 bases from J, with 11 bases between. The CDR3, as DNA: TGTGCCAGTAGTAACCTGGGGGGGACTAATGAAAAACTGTTTTTT. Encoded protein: CASSNLGGTNEKLFF.